Below are 3 T cell receptor beta chains sequenced from a single sample in a study of shared clonotypes between healthy human individuals. The protocol was immunoSEQ multiplex PCR, while the TCRdb copy is restricted to in-frame clones and leaves out a portion. The top ten hold 15% to 20% of the sample, which has roughly 320,000 clones, roughly 84% seen once. The sequenced sample consisted of memory CD8+ T cells sorted from blood. Subset given: CD45RO+ cells pooled with CCR7-negative TemRA cells. Every receptor here comes from a man in his late teens or twenties in good health.

This chain joins TRBV27 and TRBJ1-6, with 8 bases aligning to TRBD1. The CDR3 totals 15 residues. Germline loops: CDR1 MNHEY, CDR2 SMNVEV (reference sequence). The J segment lost 10 bases and the V segment lost 0 bases, leaving 5 bases of the junction unmatched. CDR3 nucleotide sequence: TGTGCCAGCAGTTTATCAGGGACAGGACTATCACCCCTCCACTTT. It translates to CASSLSGTGLSPLHF.

This chain connects TRBV27 to TRBJ1-1, with a tentative D call TRBD1 (5 bases). The CDR3 runs to 14 residues. The V end was cut by 7 bases, the J end by 5 bases, with 17 bases between. From germline, CDR1 is MNHEY and CDR2 SMNVEV (reference sequence). The CDR3 nucleotides read TGTGCCAGCACTGACGGACGAGGGGAAACTGAAGCTTTCTTT. Its protein is CASTDGRGETEAFF.

The chain is built from TRBV7-9 and TRBJ2-7; weak D call: TRBD2 (6 bases). V was shortened by 1 base and J by 4 bases, with 14 bases between the two germline ends. From germline, CDR1 is SEHNR and CDR2 FQNEAQ (reference sequence). The CDR3 contains 15 residues. The CDR3 loop reads CASSLVGAGVYEQYF. Here the CDR3 DNA reads TGTGCCAGCAGCTTAGTAGGAGCGGGCGTTTACGAGCAGTACTTC.